A selection of T cell receptor beta chains follows, all from one sample in a study of early T cells in non-severe SARS-CoV-2 infection. TCRdb reanalysed the 5' RACE reads using MiXCR and keeps one entry per CDR3 protein. The sample contains over 60,000 distinct CDR3 sequences, under 15% of which appear only once. The sample was whole blood. The receptors originated from an adult who was a healthcare worker with PCR-confirmed SARS-CoV-2 infection or an uninfected control (not recorded which). The CDR3 runs from the conserved cysteine through the conserved F or W. The D gene is left open where the match is weak. Clone size is shown for a subset of rows, as once, few, many or a class of expanded clone.

V	J	D	size	DNA	CDR3
TRBV14	TRBJ2-2	.	few	TGTGCCAGCAGCCATGCGCTCTCCGGGGAGCTGTTTTTT	CASSHALSGELFF
TRBV5-5	TRBJ1-2	.	many	TGTGCCAGCAGCGGCCGGGACTCTTTCTTC	CASSGRDSFF
TRBV3-1	TRBJ2-7	TRBD2	few	TGTGCCAGCAGCCAAGCCCACGGGACTAGCGGTCCCTACGAGCAGTACTTC	CASSQAHGTSGPYEQYF
TRBV29-1	TRBJ1-1	.	.	TGCAGCGACGGCCGCCCTAAGGGCACTGAAGCTTTCTTT	CSDGRPKGTEAFF
TRBV19	TRBJ2-5	.	many	TGTGCCAGTAGTCTATCCAACCAAGAGACCCAGTACTTC	CASSLSNQETQYF
TRBV3-1	TRBJ2-5	.	many	TGTGCCAGTGCCAAGGCTCGGGAGACCCAGTACTTC	CASAKARETQYF
TRBV20-1	TRBJ1-2	.	.	TGCAGTGCCGCCGGGACTTATGGCTACACCTTC	CSAAGTYGYTF
TRBV18	TRBJ2-4	TRBD2	many	TGTGCCAGCTCCCAACTAGCGGGGGTGGAAAACATTCAGTACTTC	CASSQLAGVENIQYF
TRBV4-1	TRBJ2-7	.	few	TGCGCCAGCAGCATAGGGGGAGGGGTTGACGAGCAGTACTTC	CASSIGGGVDEQYF
TRBV12-3/TRBV12-4	TRBJ2-7	TRBD1	.	TGTGCCAGCAGGTACAGGGGTCCCACCTACGAGCAGTACTTC	CASRYRGPTYEQYF
TRBV10-2	TRBJ1-2	TRBD1	many	TGCGCCAGCTTAGGACAGGGGAACTATGGCTACACCTTC	CASLGQGNYGYTF
TRBV2	TRBJ1-2	TRBD1	.	TGTGCCAGCAGTGAAGCGCTTGGACAGGGGATCGCCTATGGCTACACCTTC	CASSEALGQGIAYGYTF
TRBV29-1	TRBJ1-2	.	.	TGCAGCGTCCCCACTCCTCCGACGAACTATGGCTACACCTTC	CSVPTPPTNYGYTF
TRBV6-4	TRBJ2-2	.	.	TGTGCCAGCAGAAGCCAACCGGGACAGAACACCGGGGAGCTGTTTTTT	CASRSQPGQNTGELFF
TRBV2	TRBJ1-3	.	few	TGTGCCAGCAGACAGAATGGAAACACCATATATTTT	CASRQNGNTIYF
TRBV19	TRBJ2-1	TRBD1	.	TGTGCCACCTACCCGGGACAGGGAATCAATGAGCAGTTCTTC	CATYPGQGINEQFF